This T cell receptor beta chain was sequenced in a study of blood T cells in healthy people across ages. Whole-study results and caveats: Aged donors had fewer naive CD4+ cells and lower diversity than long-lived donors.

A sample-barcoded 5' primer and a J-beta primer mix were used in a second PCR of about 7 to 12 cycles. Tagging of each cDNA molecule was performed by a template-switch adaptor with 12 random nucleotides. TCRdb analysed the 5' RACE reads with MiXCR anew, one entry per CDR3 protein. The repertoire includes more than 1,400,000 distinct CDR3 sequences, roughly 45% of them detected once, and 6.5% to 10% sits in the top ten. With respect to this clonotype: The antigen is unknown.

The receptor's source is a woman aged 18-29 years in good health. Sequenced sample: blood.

The CDR3: CASSSAKASPEQYF. Here the CDR3 DNA reads TGTGCCAGCAGTTCGGCCAAGGCTAGTCCCGAGCAGTACTTC. The chain combines TRBV27 with TRBJ2-7; D gene uncertain. Trimming left V 4 bases short and J 6 bases short, with 16 bases between. Germline CDR1 MNHEY, CDR2 SMNVEV (reference sequence). The CDR3 length is 14 residues.